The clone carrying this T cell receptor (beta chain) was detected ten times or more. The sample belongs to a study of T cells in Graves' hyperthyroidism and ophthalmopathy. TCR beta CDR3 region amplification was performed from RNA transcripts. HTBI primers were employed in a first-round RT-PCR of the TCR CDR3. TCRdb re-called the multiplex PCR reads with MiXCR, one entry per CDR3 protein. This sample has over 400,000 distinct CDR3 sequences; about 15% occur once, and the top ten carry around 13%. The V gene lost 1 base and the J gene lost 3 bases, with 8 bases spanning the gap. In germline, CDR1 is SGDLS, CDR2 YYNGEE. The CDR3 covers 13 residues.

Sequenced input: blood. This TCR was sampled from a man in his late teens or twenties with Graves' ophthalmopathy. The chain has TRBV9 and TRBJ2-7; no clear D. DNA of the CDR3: TGTGCCAGCAGCGTATATGATTTCTACGAGCAGTACTTC. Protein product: CASSVYDFYEQYF.